This is a list of T cell receptor beta chains from one sample in a study of identical twins. MiXCR was run by TCRdb on the 5' RACE reads, yielding one entry per CDR3 protein. Of roughly 1.6 million distinct CDR3 sequences listed, 32% were seen once; the top ten hold about 0.3%. The sequencing input was cord blood. The receptors here all came from a newborn girl in good health. Both conserved end residues are part of each CDR3. D genes are given only for firm matches. Size is omitted from some rows. Given values are once, few, many or a class for expanded clones.

D gene	clone size	V gene	J gene	CDR3 DNA	CDR3 protein
.	.	TRBV10-3	TRBJ2-7	TGTGCCATCGGTTCCGAGGACTACCACAATGAGCAGTACTTC	CAIGSEDYHNEQYF
TRBD2	.	TRBV4-1	TRBJ2-1	TGCGCCAGCAGCCAGGACACTAGCGGGGGCCTCGTTAATGAGCAGTTCTTC	CASSQDTSGGLVNEQFF
TRBD2	few	TRBV20-1	TRBJ2-1	TGCAGTGCTCGCGCTAGCGGGAGCCCTGTCAATGAGCAGTTCTTC	CSARASGSPVNEQFF
.	.	TRBV10-3	TRBJ2-3	TGTGCCATCAGGAGCGGACAACCTGACACAGATACGCAGTATTTT	CAIRSGQPDTDTQYF
.	.	TRBV28	TRBJ2-3	TGTGCCAGTCTTAAGGCAGGGGCAAAGGGCACAGATACGCAGTATTTT	CASLKAGAKGTDTQYF
.	.	TRBV6-6	TRBJ1-2	TGTGCCAGCCAGCGAAGTGTTAACTATGGCTACACCTTC	CASQRSVNYGYTF
.	few	TRBV24-1	TRBJ2-3	TGTGCCACCAGTCGGGCAGACACAGATACGCAGTATTTT	CATSRADTDTQYF
.	.	TRBV12-3/TRBV12-4	TRBJ1-2	TGTGCCAGCAGTTTAGAGTCGCGGGGGGGAAGGACGGATGGCTACACCTTC	CASSLESRGGRTDGYTF
.	few	TRBV12-3/TRBV12-4	TRBJ2-1	TGTGCCAGCAGTTTCTCCGGGAGATCTGATGAGCAGTTCTTC	CASSFSGRSDEQFF
.	.	TRBV14	TRBJ1-2	TGTGCCAGCAGCCAAGGATCCAGGGGCTATGGCTACACCTTC	CASSQGSRGYGYTF
TRBD2	.	TRBV6-6	TRBJ2-7	TGTGCCAGCAGTTCCAGACTAGCGGGCCTTTACAATGAGCAGTACTTC	CASSSRLAGLYNEQYF
TRBD2	.	TRBV30	TRBJ2-1	TGTGCCTGGAGTGCAACAACTAGCGGGGGTTACAATGAGCAGTTCTTC	CAWSATTSGGYNEQFF
.	.	TRBV20-1	TRBJ2-1	TGCAGTGCTAGAGTGATACCATTCGAGCAGTTCTTC	CSARVIPFEQFF
.	.	TRBV28	TRBJ1-1	TGTGCCAGCCTACCTTACAGGGCTACTATGAACACTGAAGCTTTCTTT	CASLPYRATMNTEAFF
TRBD2	once	TRBV5-1	TRBJ2-7	TGCGCCAGCAGACCGGGACTAACTATCCGCGAGCAGTACTTC	CASRPGLTIREQYF
.	.	TRBV27	TRBJ1-6	TGTGCCAGCAGTGAGGCGATTAATCCACCCCTCCACTTT	CASSEAINPPLHF
.	few	TRBV4-1	TRBJ1-5	TGCGCCAGCAGCCAAGAGGGGACGAACACAGCGCATCAGCCCCAGCATTTT	CASSQEGTNTAHQPQHF
.	.	TRBV7-9	TRBJ2-7	TGTGCCACTAATACAGGAAAATCCTACGAGCAGTACTTC	CATNTGKSYEQYF
TRBD2	few	TRBV5-6	TRBJ2-3	TGTGCCAGCAGCTTGGCCGTGACTAGCGGGGCACTCACAGATACGCAGTATTTT	CASSLAVTSGALTDTQYF
TRBD1	few	TRBV7-9	TRBJ2-3	TGTGCCAGCAGCAGGTTTAATCTACAGGGGGCGAGGTTCCCAGATACGCAGTATTTT	CASSRFNLQGARFPDTQYF
TRBD2	few	TRBV20-1	TRBJ2-5	TGCAGTGCTCCGACTAGCCCGATGGGGGGTGAGCAGTACTTC	CSAPTSPMGGEQYF
.	.	TRBV6-2/TRBV6-3	TRBJ2-3	TGTGCCAGCAGTTACTCATACAGGGAGAGTACGCAGTATTTT	CASSYSYRESTQYF
.	few	TRBV6-2/TRBV6-3	TRBJ2-3	TGTGCCAGCAGGAGAGGAGGGGCCACAGATACGCAGTATTTT	CASRRGGATDTQYF
TRBD1	.	TRBV28	TRBJ1-3	TGTGCCAGCAGTTTGCGGACAGGAGGAAACACCATATATTTT	CASSLRTGGNTIYF
.	.	TRBV7-2	TRBJ1-5	TGTGCCAGCAGCTTAGTACGGGCCTTTGAACCCCAGCATTTT	CASSLVRAFEPQHF
TRBD2	many	TRBV5-1	TRBJ2-1	TGCGCCAGCAGCCTAGGGACTAGCGGGACAAATGAGCAGTTCTTC	CASSLGTSGTNEQFF
TRBD2	many	TRBV20-1	TRBJ2-7	TGCAGTGCCCCGGGACTAGCCTACGAGCAGTACTTC	CSAPGLAYEQYF
.	.	TRBV12-3/TRBV12-4	TRBJ2-7	TGTGCCAGCAGTTCTATAGGGCGCTCCTACAATGAGCAGTACTTC	CASSSIGRSYNEQYF
.	many	TRBV12-3/TRBV12-4	TRBJ2-7	TGTGCCAGCAGTTTAGGAGCGCCAATTACCTTTTCCTACGAGCAGTACTTC	CASSLGAPITFSYEQYF
.	.	TRBV5-5	TRBJ1-5	TGTGCCAGCAGCTTGGGGACCAGGGAGCCCCAGCATTTT	CASSLGTREPQHF
.	many	TRBV5-1	TRBJ1-1	TGCGCCAGCAGCTTGGCGGGCAGGGGCACTGAAGCTTTCTTT	CASSLAGRGTEAFF
.	.	TRBV5-1	TRBJ2-3	TGCGCCAGCAGACCCAGCCCTGAAGGGACAGATACGCAGTATTTT	CASRPSPEGTDTQYF
TRBD2	few	TRBV5-5	TRBJ2-1	TGTGCCAGCAGCTTGGCAATTAGGCTAGCGGGGGCCGTAATCCCCTACAATGAGCAGTTCTTC	CASSLAIRLAGAVIPYNEQFF
.	.	TRBV20-1	TRBJ2-4	TGCAGTGCTGGAATGCCCGTTAGGGGGGCCAAAAACATTCAGTACTTC	CSAGMPVRGAKNIQYF
.	.	TRBV19	TRBJ1-1	TGTGCCAGTAGTGTCAAGACCTTGAACACTGAAGCTTTCTTT	CASSVKTLNTEAFF
.	.	TRBV27	TRBJ1-5	TGTGCCAGCAGTTTACGCTCGGTGGGCGTGAATCAGCCCCAGCATTTT	CASSLRSVGVNQPQHF
TRBD2	few	TRBV6-5	TRBJ2-1	TGTGCCAGCAGACCCGGGACTAGCGGGAGAAATGAGCAGTTCTTC	CASRPGTSGRNEQFF
TRBD2	once	TRBV7-2	TRBJ2-1	TGTGCCAGCAGTTTCCATTGGGCTAGCGGCCGGAGCTCCTACAATGAGCAGTTCTTC	CASSFHWASGRSSYNEQFF
TRBD1	few	TRBV5-1	TRBJ1-2	TGCGCCAGCAGCCCCGGACAGGGTCGACCGGTGACCCTCTATGGCTACACCTTC	CASSPGQGRPVTLYGYTF
.	many	TRBV3-1	TRBJ1-2	TGTGCCAGCAGCCAAGATTCGAGCTATGGCTACACCTTC	CASSQDSSYGYTF
.	.	TRBV20-1	TRBJ1-1	TGCAGTGCTAGGTACGCAGGGTGGGACACTGAAGCTTTCTTT	CSARYAGWDTEAFF
.	.	TRBV7-2	TRBJ2-7	TGTGCCAGCAGCTTAGCGCGGACAAACTACGAGCAGTACTTC	CASSLARTNYEQYF
.	few	TRBV27	TRBJ2-7	TGTGCCAGCAGTTTGATCTGGGACATAACCTACGAGCAGTACTTC	CASSLIWDITYEQYF
TRBD2	.	TRBV4-2	TRBJ2-1	TGTGCCAGCAGCCAACAACTAGCGGCTTACAATGAGCAGTTCTTC	CASSQQLAAYNEQFF
.	few	TRBV7-2	TRBJ2-7	TGTGCCAGCAGCGCTACAGTTTCCAGCTCCTACGAGCAGTACTTC	CASSATVSSSYEQYF
.	.	TRBV12-3/TRBV12-4	TRBJ2-1	TGTGCCAGCAGCTCTTTTATTCCCCCGGGTCGGGAGCAGTTCTTC	CASSSFIPPGREQFF
.	.	TRBV6-1	TRBJ1-5	TGTGCCAGCAGGAGGGACGGCCGCCTTAGAAATAGCAATCAGCCCCAGCATTTT	CASRRDGRLRNSNQPQHF
TRBD1	few	TRBV20-1	TRBJ2-5	TGCAGTGCTAGAGGGGTAACAGGGGGCCTACAAGAGACCCAGTACTTC	CSARGVTGGLQETQYF
.	.	TRBV27	TRBJ1-6	TGTGCCAGCAGTTTCAGGCTTTCCTATAATTCACCCCTCCACTTT	CASSFRLSYNSPLHF
TRBD2	.	TRBV11-3	TRBJ2-3	TGTGCCAGCAGCTTTCGGGGGGGCAGGAAAACAGATACGCAGTATTTT	CASSFRGGRKTDTQYF
.	.	TRBV7-2	TRBJ2-3	TGTGCCAGCAGCTTAGGGGGCCAGAGCACAGATGCGCAGTATTTT	CASSLGGQSTDAQYF